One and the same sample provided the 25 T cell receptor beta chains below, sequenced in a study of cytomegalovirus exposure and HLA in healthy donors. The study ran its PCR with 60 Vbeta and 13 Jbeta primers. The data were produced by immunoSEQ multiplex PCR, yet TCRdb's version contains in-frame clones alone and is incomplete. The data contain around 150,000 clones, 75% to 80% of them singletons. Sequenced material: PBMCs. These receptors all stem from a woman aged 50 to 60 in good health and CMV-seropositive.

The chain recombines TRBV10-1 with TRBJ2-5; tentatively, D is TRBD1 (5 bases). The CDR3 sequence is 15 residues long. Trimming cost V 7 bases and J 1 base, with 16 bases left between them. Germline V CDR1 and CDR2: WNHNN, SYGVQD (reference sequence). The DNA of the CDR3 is TGCGCCAGCACCCAAGTAACAGGCATCCAAGAGACCCAGTACTTC. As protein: CASTQVTGIQETQYF.

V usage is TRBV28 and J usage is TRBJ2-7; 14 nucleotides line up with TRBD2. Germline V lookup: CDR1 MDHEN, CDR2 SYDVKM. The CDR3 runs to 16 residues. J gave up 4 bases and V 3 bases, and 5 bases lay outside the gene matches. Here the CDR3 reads CASSLGLAGDMYEQYF. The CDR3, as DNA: TGTGCCAGCAGTTTGGGACTAGCGGGGGATATGTACGAGCAGTACTTC. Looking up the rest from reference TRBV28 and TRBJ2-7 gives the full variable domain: DVKVTQSSRYLVKRTGEKVFLECVQDMDHENMFWYRQDPGLGLRLIYFSYDVKMKEKGDIPEGYSVSREKKERFSLILESASTNQTSMYLCASSLGLAGDMYEQYFGPGTRLTVT.

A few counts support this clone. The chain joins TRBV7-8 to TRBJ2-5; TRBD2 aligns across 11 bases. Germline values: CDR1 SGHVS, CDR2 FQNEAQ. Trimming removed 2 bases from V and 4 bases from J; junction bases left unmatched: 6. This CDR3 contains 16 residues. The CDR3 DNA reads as TGTGCCAGCAGCTTAACTAGCGGGGGAGGATTAGAGACCCAGTACTTC. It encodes CASSLTSGGGLETQYF.

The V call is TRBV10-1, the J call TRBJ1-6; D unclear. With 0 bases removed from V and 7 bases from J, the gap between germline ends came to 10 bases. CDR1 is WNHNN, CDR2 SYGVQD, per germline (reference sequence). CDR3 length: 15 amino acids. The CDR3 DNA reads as TGCGCCAGCAGTGAGTCGAAGTACGGGAATTCACCCCTCCACTTT. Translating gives CASSESKYGNSPLHF.

CDR3 region: CASSAPQRGGDTQYF. Here the CDR3 DNA reads TGTGCCAGCAGCGCCCCTCAGCGGGGGGGGGATACGCAGTATTTT. This chain joins TRBV5-4 and TRBJ2-3, with TRBD2 matching over 10 bases. Germline CDR1 SGHNT, CDR2 YYREEE (reference sequence). V shed 4 bases, J shed 6 bases, and the junction held 8 bases outside the gene matches. The CDR3 length is 15 residues.

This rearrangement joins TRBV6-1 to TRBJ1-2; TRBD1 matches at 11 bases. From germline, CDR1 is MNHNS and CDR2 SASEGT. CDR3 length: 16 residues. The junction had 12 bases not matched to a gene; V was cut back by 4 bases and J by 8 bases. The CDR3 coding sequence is TGTGCCAGCAGTGCCTTTTCCCTGGGACAGGGGGTAGGCTACACCTTC. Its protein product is CASSAFSLGQGVGYTF.

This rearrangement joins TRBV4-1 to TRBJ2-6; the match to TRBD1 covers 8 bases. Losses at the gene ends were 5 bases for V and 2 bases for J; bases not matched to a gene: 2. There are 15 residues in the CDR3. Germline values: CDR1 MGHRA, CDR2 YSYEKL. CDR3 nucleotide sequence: TGCGCCAGCAGCGCGACAGGGGCTGGGGCCAACGTCCTGACTTTC. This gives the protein CASSATGAGANVLTF.

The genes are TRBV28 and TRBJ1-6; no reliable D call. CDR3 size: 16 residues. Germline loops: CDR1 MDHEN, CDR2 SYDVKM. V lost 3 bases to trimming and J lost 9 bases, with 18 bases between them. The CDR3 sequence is CASSLTVLGGGSPLHF. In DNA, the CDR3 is TGTGCCAGCAGTTTGACGGTCTTGGGAGGAGGTTCACCCCTCCACTTT.

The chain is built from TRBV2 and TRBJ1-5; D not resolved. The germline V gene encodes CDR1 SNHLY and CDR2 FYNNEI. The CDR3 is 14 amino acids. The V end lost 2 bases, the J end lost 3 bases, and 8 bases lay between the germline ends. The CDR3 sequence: CASSEHSTNQPQHF. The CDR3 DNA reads TGTGCCAGCAGTGAACACAGTACCAATCAGCCCCAGCATTTT.

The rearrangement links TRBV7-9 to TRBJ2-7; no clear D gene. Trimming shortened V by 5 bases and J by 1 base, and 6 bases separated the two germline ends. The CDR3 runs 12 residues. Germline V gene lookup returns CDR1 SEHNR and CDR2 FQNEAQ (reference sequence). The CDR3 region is CASSHSSYEQYF. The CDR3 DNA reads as TGTGCCAGCAGCCACAGTTCCTACGAGCAGTACTTC.

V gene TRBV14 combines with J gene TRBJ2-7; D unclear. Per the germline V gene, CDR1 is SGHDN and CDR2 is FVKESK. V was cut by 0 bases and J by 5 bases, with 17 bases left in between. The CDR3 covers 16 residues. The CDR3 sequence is CASSQDHPFALNEQYF. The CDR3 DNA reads TGTGCCAGCAGCCAAGATCATCCCTTCGCACTCAACGAGCAGTACTTC.

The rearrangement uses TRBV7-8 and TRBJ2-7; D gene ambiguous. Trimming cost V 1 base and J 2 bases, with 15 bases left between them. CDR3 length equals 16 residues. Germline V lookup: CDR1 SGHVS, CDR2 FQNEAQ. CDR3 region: CASSLGPDSTTYEQYF. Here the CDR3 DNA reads TGTGCCAGCAGCTTAGGGCCAGACTCCACAACCTACGAGCAGTACTTC.

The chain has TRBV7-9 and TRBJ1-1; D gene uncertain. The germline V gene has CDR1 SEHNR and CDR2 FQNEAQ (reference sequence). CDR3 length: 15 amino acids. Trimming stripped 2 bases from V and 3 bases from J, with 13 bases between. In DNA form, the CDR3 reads TGTGCCAGCAGCTTATTTTCCGGGAGGGACACTGAAGCTTTCTTT. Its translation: CASSLFSGRDTEAFF.

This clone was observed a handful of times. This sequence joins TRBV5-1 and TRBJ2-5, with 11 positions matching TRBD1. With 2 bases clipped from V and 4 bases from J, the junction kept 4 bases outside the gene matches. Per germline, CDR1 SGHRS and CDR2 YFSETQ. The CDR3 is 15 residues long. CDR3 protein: CASSFGGTGGETQYF. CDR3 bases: TGCGCCAGCAGCTTTGGTGGGACAGGGGGAGAGACCCAGTACTTC.

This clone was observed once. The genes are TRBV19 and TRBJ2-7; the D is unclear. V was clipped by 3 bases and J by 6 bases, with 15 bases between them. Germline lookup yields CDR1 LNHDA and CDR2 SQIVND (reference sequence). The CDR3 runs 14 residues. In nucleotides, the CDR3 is TGTGCCAGTAGTATCCTCCTCACTTCGCCCGAGCAGTACTTC. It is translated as CASSILLTSPEQYF.

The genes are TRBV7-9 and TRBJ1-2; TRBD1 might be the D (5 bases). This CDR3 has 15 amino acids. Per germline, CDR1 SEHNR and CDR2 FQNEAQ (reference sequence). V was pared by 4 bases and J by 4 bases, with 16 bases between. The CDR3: CASSSSTAGGYGYTF. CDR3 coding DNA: TGTGCCAGCAGCTCCAGCACAGCGGGGGGCTATGGCTACACCTTC.

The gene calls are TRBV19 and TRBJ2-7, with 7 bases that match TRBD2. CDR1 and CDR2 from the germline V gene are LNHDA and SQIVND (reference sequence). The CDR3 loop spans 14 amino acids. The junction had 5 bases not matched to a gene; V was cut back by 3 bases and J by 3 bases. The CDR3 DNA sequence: TGTGCCAGTAGTATGGCTAGCGGAAGCTACGAGCAGTACTTC. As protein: CASSMASGSYEQYF.

The CDR3 nucleotides are TGTGCCAGTAGTTTCTCAGGGGGGACTTTCGAGCAGTACTTC. It is translated as CASSFSGGTFEQYF. The chain couples TRBV19 to TRBJ2-7; D is perhaps TRBD1 (7 bases). From germline, CDR1 is LNHDA and CDR2 SQIVND (reference sequence). The CDR3 contains 14 residues. Trimming left V 5 bases short and J 6 bases short, with 17 bases between. Supplemented by reference TRBV19 and TRBJ2-7, the full variable domain reads DGGITQSPKYLFRKEGQNVTLSCEQNLNHDAMYWYRQDPGQGLRLIYYSQIVNDFQKGDIAEGYSVSREKKESFPLTVTSAQKNPTAFYLCASSFSGGTFEQYFGPGTRLTVT.

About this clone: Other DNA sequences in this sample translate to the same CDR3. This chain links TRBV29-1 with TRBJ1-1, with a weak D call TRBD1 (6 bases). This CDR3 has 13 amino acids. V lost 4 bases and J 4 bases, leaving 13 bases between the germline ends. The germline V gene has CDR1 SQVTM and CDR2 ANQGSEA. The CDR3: CSVGRGGGTEAFF. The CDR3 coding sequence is TGCAGCGTTGGAAGGGGGGGAGGCACTGAAGCTTTCTTT. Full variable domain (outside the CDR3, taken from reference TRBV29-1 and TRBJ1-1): SAVISQKPSRDICQRGTSLTIQCQVDSQVTMMFWYRQQPGQSLTLIATANQGSEATYESGFVIDKFPISRPNLTFSTLTVSNMSPEDSSIYLCSVGRGGGTEAFFGQGTRLTVV.

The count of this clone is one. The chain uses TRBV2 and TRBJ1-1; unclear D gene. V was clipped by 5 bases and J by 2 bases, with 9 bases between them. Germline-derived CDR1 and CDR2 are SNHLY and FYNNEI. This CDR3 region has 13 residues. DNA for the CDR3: TGTGCCAGCAGTTCTGAGAGCAACACTGAAGCTTTCTTT. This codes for CASSSESNTEAFF. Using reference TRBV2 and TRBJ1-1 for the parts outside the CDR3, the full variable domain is EPEVTQTPSHQVTQMGQEVILRCVPISNHLYFYWYRQILGQKVEFLVSFYNNEISEKSEIFDDQFSVERPDGSNFTLKIRSTKLEDSAMYFCASSSESNTEAFFGQGTRLTVV.

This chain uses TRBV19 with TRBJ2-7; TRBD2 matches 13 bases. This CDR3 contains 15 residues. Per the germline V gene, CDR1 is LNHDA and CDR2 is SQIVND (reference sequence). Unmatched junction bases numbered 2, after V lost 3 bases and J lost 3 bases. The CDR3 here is CASSMGLAGNYEQYF. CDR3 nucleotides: TGTGCCAGTAGTATGGGACTAGCGGGAAACTACGAGCAGTACTTC.

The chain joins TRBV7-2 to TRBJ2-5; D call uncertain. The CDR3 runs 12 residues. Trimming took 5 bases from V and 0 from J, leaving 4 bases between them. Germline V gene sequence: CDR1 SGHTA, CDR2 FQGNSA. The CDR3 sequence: CASSVNQETQYF. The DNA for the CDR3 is TGTGCCAGCAGCGTCAACCAAGAGACCCAGTACTTC.

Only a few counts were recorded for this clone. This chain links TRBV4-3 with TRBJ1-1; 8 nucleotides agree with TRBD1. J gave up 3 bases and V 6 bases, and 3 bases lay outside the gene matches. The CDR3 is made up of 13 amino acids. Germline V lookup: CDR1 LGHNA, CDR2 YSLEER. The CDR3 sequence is CASRTGVYTEAFF. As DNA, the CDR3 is TGCGCCAGCAGGACAGGGGTGTACACTGAAGCTTTCTTT.

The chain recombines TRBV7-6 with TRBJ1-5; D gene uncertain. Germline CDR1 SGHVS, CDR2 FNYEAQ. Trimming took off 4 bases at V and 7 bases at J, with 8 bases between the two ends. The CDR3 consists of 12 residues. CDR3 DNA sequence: TGTGCCAGCAGCTATGTTGGCCAGCCCCAGCATTTT. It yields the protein CASSYVGQPQHF.

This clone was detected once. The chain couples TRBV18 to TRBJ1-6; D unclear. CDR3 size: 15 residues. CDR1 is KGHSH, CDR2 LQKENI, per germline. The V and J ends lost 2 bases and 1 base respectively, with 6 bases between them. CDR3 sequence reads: CASSPEGSYNSPLHF. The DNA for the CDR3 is TGTGCCAGCTCACCAGAGGGTTCCTATAATTCACCCCTCCACTTT. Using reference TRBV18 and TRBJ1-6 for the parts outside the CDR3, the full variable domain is NAGVMQNPRHLVRRRGQEARLRCSPMKGHSHVYWYRQLPEEGLKFMVYLQKENIIDESGMPKERFSAEFPKEGPSILRIQQVVRGDSAAYFCASSPEGSYNSPLHFGNGTRLTVT.